These 5 T cell receptor beta chains were all obtained from the same sample, sequenced in a study of blood T cell repertoires in COVID-19. Profiling relied on immunoSEQ multiplex PCR, and the TCRdb table lists in-frame clones only, not all of them. There are under 300,000 clones in the sample; nearly 90% occur only once, and 2.1% lies in the top ten. Sequencing used peripheral blood. These receptors were collected from a woman aged 55-75 years with COVID-19, enrolled during active disease.

This sequence joins TRBV3-1 (or the pseudogene TRBV3-2) and TRBJ2-7; TRBD2 matches at 13 bases. The germline V gene encodes CDR1 LGHDT and CDR2 YNNKEL (reference sequence). The CDR3 length is 14 residues. The V segment lost 3 bases and the J segment 5 bases; nucleotides outside the gene matches: 1. This chain's CDR3 is CASSQTSGGNEQYF. The DNA for the CDR3 is TGTGCCAGCAGCCAGACTAGCGGGGGGAACGAGCAGTACTTC.

The chain employs TRBV7-3 and TRBJ2-7; TRBD1 aligns across 10 bases. The ends lost 5 bases at V and 7 bases at J; junction bases unmatched: 8. CDR1 and CDR2 (germline): SGHTA, FQGTGA. This CDR3 region has 14 residues. As DNA, the CDR3 is TGTGCCAGCAGCCCAGGGACAGGGGCTGGGGAGCAGTACTTC. Translation: CASSPGTGAGEQYF.

The chain employs TRBV3-1 (or the pseudogene TRBV3-2) and TRBJ2-7; TRBD2 is a possible D gene (6 bases). The germline V gene encodes CDR1 LGHDT and CDR2 YNNKEL (reference sequence). The V and J ends lost 5 bases and 1 base respectively, with 12 bases between them. The CDR3 loop spans 14 amino acids. CDR3 in amino acids: CASSNGGVSYEQYF. For the CDR3, the DNA is TGTGCCAGCAGCAACGGAGGGGTATCCTACGAGCAGTACTTC.

This clone was seen just once. V gene TRBV2 combines with J gene TRBJ1-6; TRBD1 aligns across 12 bases. CDR1 is SNHLY and CDR2 is FYNNEI in the germline V gene. The CDR3 has 14 amino acids. V gave up 8 bases and J gave up 10 bases; unmatched junction bases: 6. Written as DNA, the CDR3 is TGTGCCAGCGGGGGACAGGGGGCTAGATCACCCCTCCACTTT. It translates to CASGGQGARSPLHF.

This chain uses TRBV2 with TRBJ2-3; 13 bases agree with TRBD2. V trimming: 4 bases; J trimming: 5 bases; junction bases outside the gene matches: 15. The CDR3 extends over 19 amino acids. Germline lookup yields CDR1 SNHLY and CDR2 FYNNEI. The chain's CDR3 is CASSVSLGGLAGSKDTQYF. In nucleotides, the CDR3 is TGTGCCAGCAGTGTATCCTTGGGGGGACTAGCGGGGTCCAAAGATACGCAGTATTTT.